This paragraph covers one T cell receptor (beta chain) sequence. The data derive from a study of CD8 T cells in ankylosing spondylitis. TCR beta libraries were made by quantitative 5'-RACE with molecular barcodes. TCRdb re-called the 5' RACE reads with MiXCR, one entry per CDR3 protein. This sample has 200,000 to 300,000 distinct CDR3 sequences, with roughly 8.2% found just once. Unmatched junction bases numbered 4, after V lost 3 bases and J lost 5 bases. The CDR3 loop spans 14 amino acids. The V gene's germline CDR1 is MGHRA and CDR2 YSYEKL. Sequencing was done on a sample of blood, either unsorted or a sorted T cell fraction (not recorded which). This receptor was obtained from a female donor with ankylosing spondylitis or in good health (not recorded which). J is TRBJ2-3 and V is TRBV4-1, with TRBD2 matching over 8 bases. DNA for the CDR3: TGCGCCAGCAGCCAGGGAGCGGGAGAAGATACGCAGTATTTT. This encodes CASSQGAGEDTQYF.